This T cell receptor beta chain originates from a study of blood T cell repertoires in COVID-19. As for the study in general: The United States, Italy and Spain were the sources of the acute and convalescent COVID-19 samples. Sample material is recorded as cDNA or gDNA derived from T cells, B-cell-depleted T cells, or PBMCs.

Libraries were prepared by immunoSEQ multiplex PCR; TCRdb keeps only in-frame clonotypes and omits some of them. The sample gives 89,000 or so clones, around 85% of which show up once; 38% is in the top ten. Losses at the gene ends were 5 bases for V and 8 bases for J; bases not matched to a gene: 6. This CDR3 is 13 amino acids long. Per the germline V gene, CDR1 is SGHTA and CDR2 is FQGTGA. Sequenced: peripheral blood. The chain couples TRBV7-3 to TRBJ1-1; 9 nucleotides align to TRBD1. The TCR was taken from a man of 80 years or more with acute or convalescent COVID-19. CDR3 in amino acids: CASSLDRGTEAFF. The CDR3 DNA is TGTGCCAGCAGCCTGGACAGGGGAACGGAAGCTTTCTTT.